One and the same sample provided the 19 T cell receptor beta chains below, sequenced in a study of T-cell reconstitution after alpha-beta-depleted transplantation in children. Preparation of the TCRbeta library was carried out with unique molecular identifiers. One entry per CDR3 protein results from TCRdb running MiXCR on the PCR reads. The table lists hundreds of thousands of distinct CDR3 sequences, about 16% of them singletons. The sample in question was PBMCs, mostly from graft donor cells, obtained 360 days after TCRalphabeta/CD19-depleted stem cell transplant. These receptors came from a boy under three years old who had a stem cell transplant for Wiskott-Aldrich syndrome, so the T cells may come from the graft donor.

This clonotype was counted between two and nine times. This chain uses TRBV5-1 with TRBJ2-7, with no clear D. V lost 4 bases to trimming and J lost 3 bases, with 8 bases between them. Germline V CDR1 and CDR2: SGHRS, YFSETQ. The CDR3 is 12 amino acids. CDR3 loop: CASSNLDYEQYF. The CDR3 DNA reads TGCGCCAGCAGCAATCTCGACTACGAGCAGTACTTC.

This clonotype showed up many times. The chain combines TRBV15 with TRBJ2-1; 8 positions agree with TRBD1. V lost 6 bases and J lost 3; bases outside the gene matches: 10. This CDR3 spans 16 amino acids. Germline V gene lookup returns CDR1 LNHNV and CDR2 YYDKDF (reference sequence). DNA for the CDR3: TGTGCCACCAGGGGCTCTGGACAGGGTCTCTACAATGAGCAGTTCTTC. This encodes CATRGSGQGLYNEQFF.

This clonotype was detected only a few times. The chain joins TRBV11-1 to TRBJ1-1; D gene ambiguous. The CDR3 is 12 residues long. V was clipped by 6 bases and J by 2 bases, with 7 bases between them. Germline V gives CDR1 SGHAT, CDR2 FQDESV (reference sequence). DNA of the CDR3: TGTGCCAGCAGACCTGATAACACTGAAGCTTTCTTT. Amino acid sequence: CASRPDNTEAFF.

This clonotype occurred many times. The chain has TRBV3-1 and TRBJ2-3; no firm D call. The CDR3 consists of 15 residues. CDR1 is LGHDT, CDR2 YNNKEL, per germline (reference sequence). Trimming pared 4 bases from V and 2 bases from J, leaving 13 bases between. CDR3 loop: CASSRKEIYTDTQYF. The CDR3 DNA reads as TGTGCCAGCAGCCGTAAGGAGATTTACACAGATACGCAGTATTTT.

This clonotype came up a few times. This chain joins TRBV7-8 and TRBJ2-1; unclear D gene. Germline CDR1 and CDR2: SGHVS and FQNEAQ. V lost 4 bases, J lost 10 bases, and 17 bases lay in between. The length of the CDR3 is 14 residues. This CDR3 is CASSSKNGLGEQFF. CDR3 bases: TGTGCCAGCAGCTCTAAAAACGGGCTGGGGGAGCAGTTCTTC.

Only a few counts were recorded for this clonotype. This chain links TRBV29-1 with TRBJ2-1; D is possibly TRBD2 (6 bases). From germline, CDR1 is SQVTM and CDR2 ANQGSEA. V was trimmed by 7 bases and J by 2 bases, leaving 12 bases between them. The CDR3 runs to 13 residues. The CDR3 here is CSASGPPYNEQFF. CDR3 coding DNA: TGCAGCGCAAGCGGGCCCCCCTACAATGAGCAGTTCTTC.

V gene TRBV20-1 combines with J gene TRBJ2-1; D is unclear. V gave up 3 bases and J gave up 6 bases, with 6 bases separating them. Germline-derived CDR1 and CDR2 are DFQATT and SNEGSKA (reference sequence). The CDR3 consists of 11 residues. The chain's CDR3 is CSASTSNEQFF. The CDR3 DNA is TGCAGTGCTAGTACGAGCAATGAGCAGTTCTTC.

This clonotype turned up a few times. This chain connects TRBV12-3 or TRBV12-4 to TRBJ2-7; D is unresolved. V shed 3 bases and J shed 8 bases, with 20 bases lying between them. The CDR3 is 15 residues long. In DNA, the CDR3 is TGTGCCAGCAGTTTGTTGTCTAGAATTTTTTTGAAGCAGTACTTC. Translation: CASSLLSRIFLKQYF.

This clonotype was seen only a few times. The chain joins TRBV15 to TRBJ2-4; D is possibly TRBD1 or TRBD2 (5 bases each). The germline V and J ends were trimmed by 1 base and 4 bases, with 11 bases remaining between them. The germline gives CDR1 LNHNV, CDR2 YYDKDF (reference sequence). The CDR3 loop spans 15 amino acids. The CDR3 sequence: CATSRVMGTKNIQYF. The CDR3 DNA reads TGTGCCACCAGCAGAGTCATGGGGACGAAAAACATTCAGTACTTC.

In this sample, this clonotype turned up a few times. The chain recombines TRBV12-3 or TRBV12-4 with TRBJ2-3; 8 nucleotides agree with TRBD2. CDR3 length equals 13 residues. V gave up 1 base and J gave up 14 bases; unmatched junction bases: 8. The CDR3 coding sequence is TGTGCCAGCAGTTTAGATAACAGCGGGGGCAGGTATTTT. This codes for CASSLDNSGGRYF.

The chain recombines TRBV7-9 with TRBJ1-2; D might be TRBD1 (6 bases). V lost 5 bases and J lost 2, with 12 bases in between. CDR3 size: 14 residues. Per the germline V gene, CDR1 is SEHNR and CDR2 is FQNEAQ (reference sequence). CDR3 region: CASSPWTENYGYTF. Here the CDR3 DNA reads TGTGCCAGCAGCCCGTGGACAGAGAACTATGGCTACACCTTC.

This clonotype was seen a handful of times. The chain combines TRBV5-1 with TRBJ1-1; D remains unclear. Germline lookup yields CDR1 SGHRS and CDR2 YFSETQ. V lost 1 base and J 3 bases, leaving 7 bases between the germline ends. The CDR3 totals 13 residues. The CDR3 is CASSLMADTEAFF. CDR3 nucleotides: TGCGCCAGCAGCTTGATGGCGGACACTGAAGCTTTCTTT.

The CDR3, as DNA: TGTGCCAGCAGTTTCGAGAGGGTATATGGCTACACCTTC. As protein: CASSFERVYGYTF. The rearrangement uses TRBV28 and TRBJ1-2; D is unclear. The CDR3 loop spans 13 amino acids. The ends were cut back, 3 bases at V and 5 bases at J, with 10 bases in the middle. Germline V gives CDR1 MDHEN, CDR2 SYDVKM.

The V gene is TRBV4-2, the J gene TRBJ2-5; no definite D call. The CDR3 is made up of 12 amino acids. V was pared by 1 base and J by 3 bases, with 3 bases between. Germline CDR1 is LGHNA and CDR2 is YNFKEQ. CDR3 DNA sequence: TGTGCCAGCAGCCAAGTAGAAGAGACCCAGTACTTC. Amino acids: CASSQVEETQYF.

This clonotype has only a few counts. V is TRBV11-2 and J is TRBJ2-7, with D unclear. This CDR3 has 14 residues. Germline loops: CDR1 SGHAT, CDR2 FQNNGV. V was pared by 3 bases and J by 0 bases, with 9 bases between. CDR3: CASSFKVSSYEQYF. CDR3 DNA: TGTGCCAGCAGCTTTAAAGTTAGCTCCTACGAGCAGTACTTC. Using reference TRBV11-2 and TRBJ2-7 for the parts outside the CDR3, the full variable domain is EAGVAQSPRYKIIEKRQSVAFWCNPISGHATLYWYQQILGQGPKLLIQFQNNGVVDDSQLPKDRFSAERLKGVDSTLKIQPAKLEDSAVYLCASSFKVSSYEQYFGPGTRLTVT.

The V and J genes are TRBV2 and TRBJ2-7; D ambiguous. Germline V lookup: CDR1 SNHLY, CDR2 FYNNEI. V was shortened by 3 bases and J by 2 bases, with 8 bases between the two germline ends. This CDR3 has 13 residues. Written as DNA, the CDR3 is TGTGCCAGCAGTGATGATAACCCCTACGAGCAGTACTTC. Protein sequence: CASSDDNPYEQYF.

This clonotype occurred a few times. This rearrangement joins TRBV6-2 or TRBV6-3 to TRBJ2-5, with TRBD1 matching 9 bases. CDR1 is MNHEY, CDR2 SVGEGT, per germline. The CDR3 has 16 residues. Trimming took 7 bases from V and 0 from J; bases not matched to a gene: 9. CDR3 bases: TGTGCCAGCACCGCGGACCGGGACAGGGACCAAGAGACCCAGTACTTC. Translation gives CASTADRDRDQETQYF.

This clonotype turned up a few times. The V gene is TRBV5-1, the J gene TRBJ2-5, with D unclear. This CDR3 is 12 amino acids long. Looked up from germline, CDR1 is SGHRS and CDR2 is YFSETQ. The V end was cut by 2 bases, the J end by 4 bases, with 6 bases between. The CDR3 protein is CASSFAGETQYF. As DNA, the CDR3 is TGCGCCAGCAGCTTCGCCGGAGAGACCCAGTACTTC.

This chain uses TRBV7-2 with TRBJ2-7, with 7 positions matching TRBD1. Germline V gene sequence: CDR1 SGHTA, CDR2 FQGNSA. This CDR3 has 14 amino acids. The V gene end was trimmed by 6 bases and the J gene end by 3 bases; junction bases not matched to a gene: 8. CDR3 nucleotide sequence: TGTGCCAGCAGGGTCAGACCAGGGGGCTACGAGCAGTACTTC. It translates to CASRVRPGGYEQYF.